This TCR beta chain appears in the sequencing data of a study of cytomegalovirus exposure and HLA in healthy donors. Study-level points and caveats: Indistinguishability led to the exclusion of some V segments, TRBV6-2 and TRBV6-3 included.

60 Vbeta and 13 Jbeta primers were used in PCR. Data came from immunoSEQ multiplex PCR; TCRdb stores just in-frame clones and leaves some out. Of 150,000 to 200,000 clones in the sample, roughly four fifths were seen once. Regarding this clone: What it binds is not known.

This CDR3 contains 17 residues. Losses at the gene ends were 0 bases for V and 8 bases for J; bases not matched to a gene: 9. Germline V gene lookup returns CDR1 MGHRA and CDR2 YSYEKL. The study sampled nominally healthy donors, though unrecorded immune exposures were likely. The chain has TRBV4-1 and TRBJ2-1; 11 nucleotides match TRBD2. Sequencing input: PBMCs. The source is a woman in her forties or fifties in good health and CMV-seronegative. CDR3 nucleotides: TGCGCCAGCAGCCAAGATTTCCGACTAGCGGGATTTGATGAGCAGTTCTTC. It codes for CASSQDFRLAGFDEQFF.